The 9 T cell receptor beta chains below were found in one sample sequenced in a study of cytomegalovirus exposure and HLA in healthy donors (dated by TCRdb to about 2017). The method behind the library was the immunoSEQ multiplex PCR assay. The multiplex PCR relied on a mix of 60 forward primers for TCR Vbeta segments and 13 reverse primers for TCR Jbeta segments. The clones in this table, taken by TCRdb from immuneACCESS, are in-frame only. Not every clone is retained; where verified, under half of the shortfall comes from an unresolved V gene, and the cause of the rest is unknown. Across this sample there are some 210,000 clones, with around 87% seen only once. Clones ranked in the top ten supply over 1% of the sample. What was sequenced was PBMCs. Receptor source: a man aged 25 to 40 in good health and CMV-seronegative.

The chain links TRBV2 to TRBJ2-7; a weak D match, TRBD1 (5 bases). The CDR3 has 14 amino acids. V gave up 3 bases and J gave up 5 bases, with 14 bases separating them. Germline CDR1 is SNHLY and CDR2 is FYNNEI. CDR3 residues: CASSERRDYDEQYF. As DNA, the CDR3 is TGTGCCAGCAGTGAGCGCAGGGATTATGACGAGCAGTACTTC.

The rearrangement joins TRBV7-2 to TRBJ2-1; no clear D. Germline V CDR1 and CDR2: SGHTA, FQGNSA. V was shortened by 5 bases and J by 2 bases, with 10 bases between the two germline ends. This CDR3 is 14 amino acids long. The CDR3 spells CASSRQPAYNEQFF. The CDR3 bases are TGTGCCAGCAGCCGCCAACCAGCCTACAATGAGCAGTTCTTC.

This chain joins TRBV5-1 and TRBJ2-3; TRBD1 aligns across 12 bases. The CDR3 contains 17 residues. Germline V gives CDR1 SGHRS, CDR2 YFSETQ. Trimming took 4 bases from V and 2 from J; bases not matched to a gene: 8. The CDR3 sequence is CASSGGQGALLTDTQYF. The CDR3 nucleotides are TGCGCCAGCAGCGGGGGACAGGGGGCCCTCCTCACAGATACGCAGTATTTT.

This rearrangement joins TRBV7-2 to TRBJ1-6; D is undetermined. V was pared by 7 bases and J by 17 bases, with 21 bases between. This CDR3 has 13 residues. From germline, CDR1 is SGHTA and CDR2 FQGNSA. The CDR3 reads CASKDSLGRSIHF. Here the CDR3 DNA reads TGTGCCAGCAAAGATTCGCTGGGCAGAAGTATCCACTTT.

The CDR3, as DNA: TGTGCCTGGAGTGTACTCACCGGCAGGGTTAATGAAAAACTGTTTTTT. This translates into CAWSVLTGRVNEKLFF. V is TRBV30 and J is TRBJ1-4; TRBD1 might be the D (5 bases). V was cut by 0 bases and J by 4 bases, with 15 bases left in between. The CDR3 contains 16 residues. From germline, CDR1 is GTSNPN and CDR2 SVGIG (reference sequence).

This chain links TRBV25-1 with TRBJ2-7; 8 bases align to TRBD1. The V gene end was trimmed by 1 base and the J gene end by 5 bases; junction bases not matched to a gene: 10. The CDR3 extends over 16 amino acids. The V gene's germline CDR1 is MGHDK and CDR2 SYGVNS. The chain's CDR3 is CASSESVTGGGDEQYF. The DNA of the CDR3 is TGTGCCAGCAGTGAATCGGTAACAGGGGGAGGCGACGAGCAGTACTTC.

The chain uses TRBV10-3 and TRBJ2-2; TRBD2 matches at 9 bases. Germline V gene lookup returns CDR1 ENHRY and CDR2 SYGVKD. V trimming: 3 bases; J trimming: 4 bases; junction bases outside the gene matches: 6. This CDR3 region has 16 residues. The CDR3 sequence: CAISEEAGGFTGELFF. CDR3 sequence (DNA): TGTGCCATCAGTGAAGAAGCGGGAGGATTCACCGGGGAGCTGTTTTTT.

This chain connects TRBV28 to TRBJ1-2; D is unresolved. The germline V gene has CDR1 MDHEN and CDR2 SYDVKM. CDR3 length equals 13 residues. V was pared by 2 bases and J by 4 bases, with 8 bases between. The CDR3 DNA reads TGTGCCAGCAGTTTAGCAGGCCTCTATGGCTACACCTTC. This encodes CASSLAGLYGYTF.

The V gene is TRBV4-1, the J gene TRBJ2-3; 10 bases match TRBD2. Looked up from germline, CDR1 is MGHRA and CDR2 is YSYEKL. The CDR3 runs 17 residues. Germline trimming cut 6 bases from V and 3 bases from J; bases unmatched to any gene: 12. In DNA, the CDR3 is TGCGCCAGCAGGCCGCGCGCGTTAGCGGGAGGAACAGATACGCAGTATTTT. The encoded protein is CASRPRALAGGTDTQYF.